This entry lists 30 T cell receptor beta chains sequenced from one sample in a study of shared clonotypes between healthy human individuals. The assay was immunoSEQ multiplex PCR, and TCRdb's table has in-frame clones only and misses some. This table holds around 720,000 clones, roughly 72% found once. Sequencing was done on a sample of memory CD4+ T cells sorted from blood. Subset of the sample: CD45RA-negative fraction. The receptor source for this set is a woman aged 25 to 39 in good health.

The chain combines TRBV2 with TRBJ2-1; the D is unclear. The V gene's germline CDR1 is SNHLY and CDR2 FYNNEI. The CDR3 extends over 13 amino acids. V was cut by 7 bases and J by 10 bases, with 17 bases left in between. The CDR3 DNA reads TGTGCCAGCATTCTGATTCCTCGGGTAGAGCAGTTCTTC. Translated, it gives CASILIPRVEQFF.

This clone showed up just a few times. The chain carries TRBV19 and TRBJ2-5; TRBD1 is a possible D gene (6 bases). Germline-derived CDR1 and CDR2 are LNHDA and SQIVND (reference sequence). The CDR3 contains 14 residues. The ends were cut back, 5 bases at V and 4 bases at J, with 14 bases in the middle. The CDR3 here is CASSLRGTSETQYF. CDR3 nucleotide sequence: TGTGCCAGTAGTCTACGTGGGACATCAGAGACCCAGTACTTC.

This clone was detected a few times. The chain combines TRBV28 with TRBJ2-7; 8 bases map to TRBD1. This CDR3 is built from 14 residues. The germline V gene has CDR1 MDHEN and CDR2 SYDVKM. V was pared by 5 bases and J by 5 bases, with 8 bases of the junction left unmatched. CDR3 protein: CASSPLGQGHEQYF. Here the CDR3 DNA reads TGTGCCAGCAGTCCCCTCGGACAGGGCCACGAGCAGTACTTC.

This chain uses TRBV28 with TRBJ2-5; the D is unclear. This CDR3 comprises 12 residues. CDR1 MDHEN and CDR2 SYDVKM come from the germline V gene. The germline V and J ends were trimmed by 6 bases and 5 bases, with 10 bases remaining between them. The CDR3 sequence is CASSQSVETQYF. CDR3 in DNA: TGTGCCAGCAGCCAATCAGTTGAGACCCAGTACTTC.

J is TRBJ1-5 and V is TRBV28; TRBD1 matches 10 bases. The V gene's germline CDR1 is MDHEN and CDR2 SYDVKM. The CDR3 has 16 residues. V lost 2 bases to trimming and J lost 2 bases; unmatched junction nucleotides: 3. The chain's CDR3 is CASSLGGTGGNQPQHF. The CDR3 region has the DNA TGTGCCAGCAGTTTAGGGGGGACAGGGGGCAATCAGCCCCAGCATTTT. Supplemented by reference TRBV28 and TRBJ1-5, the full variable domain reads DVKVTQSSRYLVKRTGEKVFLECVQDMDHENMFWYRQDPGLGLRLIYFSYDVKMKEKGDIPEGYSVSREKKERFSLILESASTNQTSMYLCASSLGGTGGNQPQHFGDGTRLSIL.

Details on this clone: At the DNA level, this CDR3 is encoded by other sequences in the same sample as well. This sequence joins TRBV15 and TRBJ1-4; D is unresolved. With 1 base removed from V and 2 bases from J, the gap between germline ends came to 8 bases. CDR1 is LNHNV, CDR2 YYDKDF, per germline (reference sequence). This CDR3 has 15 amino acids. The CDR3 loop reads CATSRGQETNEKLFF. The CDR3, as DNA: TGTGCCACCAGCAGAGGTCAGGAGACTAATGAAAAACTGTTTTTT.

This chain connects TRBV27 to TRBJ2-1, with D tentatively TRBD1 (5 bases). The germline gives CDR1 MNHEY, CDR2 SMNVEV (reference sequence). V was clipped by 3 bases and J by 3 bases, with 9 bases between them. CDR3 length: 14 amino acids. The CDR3 sequence is CASSLKGLYNEQFF. CDR3 sequence (DNA): TGTGCCAGCAGTTTGAAGGGGCTCTACAATGAGCAGTTCTTC.

This clone was seen more than once but under ten times. V gene TRBV2 combines with J gene TRBJ2-1; D may be TRBD2 (6 bases). The V gene's germline CDR1 is SNHLY and CDR2 FYNNEI. This CDR3 region has 14 residues. The V and J ends lost 6 bases and 0 bases respectively, with 9 bases between them. For the CDR3, the DNA is TGTGCCAGCAGCAGCGGGTTCTCCTACAATGAGCAGTTCTTC. Encoded protein: CASSSGFSYNEQFF. Drawing the rest from reference TRBV2 and TRBJ2-1, the complete variable domain is EPEVTQTPSHQVTQMGQEVILRCVPISNHLYFYWYRQILGQKVEFLVSFYNNEISEKSEIFDDQFSVERPDGSNFTLKIRSTKLEDSAMYFCASSSGFSYNEQFFGPGTRLTVL.

The J gene is TRBJ1-2, the V gene TRBV7-8; D remains unclear. This CDR3 contains 11 residues. The V end was cut by 3 bases, the J end by 4 bases, with 3 bases between. Germline V gene lookup returns CDR1 SGHVS and CDR2 FQNEAQ. CDR3 sequence reads: CASSFGYGYTF. As DNA, the CDR3 is TGTGCCAGCAGCTTCGGCTATGGCTACACCTTC.

The V gene is TRBV18, the J gene TRBJ2-3; 10 bases match TRBD1. The CDR3 has 14 residues. Germline V gene sequence: CDR1 KGHSH, CDR2 LQKENI. The V gene end was trimmed by 5 bases and the J gene end by 4 bases; junction bases not matched to a gene: 3. The DNA for the CDR3 is TGTGCCAGCTCAACGACAGGGGGCGCAGATACGCAGTATTTT. It yields the protein CASSTTGGADTQYF.

The J gene is TRBJ2-3, the V gene TRBV7-8; TRBD2 matches 11 bases. V lost 5 bases and J lost 3; bases outside the gene matches: 7. The CDR3 covers 16 residues. Germline CDR1 reads SGHVS; CDR2 reads FQNEAQ. As DNA, the CDR3 is TGTGCCAGCAGCCTGGGGGCTAGCGGGAGGACAGATACGCAGTATTTT. Its protein product is CASSLGASGRTDTQYF.

The chain combines TRBV27 with TRBJ2-7; D may match TRBD1 or TRBD2 (5 bases each). Trimming cost V 5 bases and J 4 bases, with 15 bases left between them. Germline V gives CDR1 MNHEY, CDR2 SMNVEV (reference sequence). There are 14 residues in the CDR3. The CDR3 sequence is CASSPQGPGYEQYF. In nucleotides, the CDR3 is TGTGCCAGCAGTCCCCAGGGTCCGGGATACGAGCAGTACTTC.

This clone was counted a few times. The V and J genes are TRBV1 and TRBJ2-3; the D segment call TRBD2 is taken from the table without a DNA check. TRBV1 corresponds to a pseudogene. CDR3 length: 17 amino acids. CDR3: CTSSPEPDAGDPDTQYF. CDR3 bases: TGCACCAGCAGCCCCGAACCGGACGCGGGAGATCCAGATACGCAGTATTTT.

The chain links TRBV5-6 to TRBJ1-5, with 7 bases matching TRBD1. The length of the CDR3 is 18 residues. CDR1 is SGHDT, CDR2 YYEEEE, per germline. With V trimmed by 4 bases and J by 6 bases, 19 bases remained unmatched. The CDR3 loop is CASSLWLVTGQQFQPQHF. The CDR3 nucleotides are TGTGCCAGCAGCCTTTGGTTGGTTACGGGACAGCAGTTTCAGCCCCAGCATTTT.

The chain couples TRBV25-1 to TRBJ2-5; 8 bases fit TRBD1. With the DNA end fitting TRBJ2-7 better, the J assignment may be wrong. CDR1 and CDR2 (germline): MGHDK, SYGVNS. This CDR3 has 14 amino acids. The CDR3 sequence is CASSEFQGAHEQYF. Here the CDR3 DNA reads TGTGCCAGCAGTGAATTCCAGGGGGCTCACGAGCAGTACTTC.

The genes are TRBV7-3 and TRBJ2-1; no reliable D call. This CDR3 spans 14 amino acids. Germline V gives CDR1 SGHTA, CDR2 FQGTGA. V lost 1 base to trimming and J lost 4 bases, with 8 bases between them. CDR3 protein: CASSLRADYNEQFF. The CDR3 nucleotides read TGTGCCAGCAGCTTAAGGGCGGATTACAATGAGCAGTTCTTC.

The gene calls are TRBV28 and TRBJ2-3, with 13 positions matching TRBD2. The CDR3 contains 15 residues. The J segment lost 5 bases and the V segment lost 5 bases, leaving 4 bases of the junction unmatched. Looked up from germline, CDR1 is MDHEN and CDR2 is SYDVKM. The CDR3 bases are TGTGCCAGCAGTACCGGGACTAGCGGGATAGATACGCAGTATTTT. It specifies CASSTGTSGIDTQYF.

In its sample, this clone was seen once. This chain's CDR3 is CASSSGQGAVDTQYF. DNA for the CDR3: TGTGCCAGCAGCTCAGGACAGGGGGCGGTGGATACGCAGTATTTT. The rearrangement joins TRBV28 to TRBJ2-3; 11 nucleotides agree with TRBD1. The CDR3 loop spans 15 amino acids. CDR1 MDHEN and CDR2 SYDVKM come from the germline V gene. Trimming removed 6 bases from V and 6 bases from J; junction bases left unmatched: 8.

Note on this clone: This may come from a read error, since a much larger clone is one base off. The V call is TRBV27, the J call TRBJ2-7, with D unresolved. CDR1 and CDR2 from the germline V gene are MNHEY and SMNVEV (reference sequence). The ends were cut back, 11 bases at V and 3 bases at J, with 5 bases in the middle. This CDR3 is built from 9 residues. CDR3 region: CAGYYEQYF. DNA of the CDR3: TGTGCCGGATACTACGAGCAGTACTTC.

The chain couples TRBV5-1 to TRBJ2-1; 9 bases fit TRBD2. This CDR3 is built from 15 residues. V lost 1 base, J lost 5 bases, and 4 bases stayed unmatched. The germline gives CDR1 SGHRS, CDR2 YFSETQ. As DNA, the CDR3 is TGCGCCAGCAGCTTGCCTAGCGGGAAGAACAATGAGCAGTTCTTC. The encoded protein is CASSLPSGKNNEQFF.

Note on this clone: The identical CDR3 is also encoded by other nucleotide sequences in the sample. The rearrangement uses TRBV19 and TRBJ2-2; D is unresolved. The germline V and J ends were trimmed by 3 bases and 2 bases, with 4 bases remaining between them. The CDR3 runs to 13 residues. CDR1 LNHDA and CDR2 SQIVND come from the germline V gene (reference sequence). The CDR3 region is CASSILNTGELFF. The CDR3 nucleotides read TGTGCCAGTAGTATTCTAAACACCGGGGAGCTGTTTTTT.

V and J are TRBV29-1 and TRBJ2-5; TRBD1 matches 9 bases. This CDR3 comprises 13 residues. Per germline, CDR1 SQVTM and CDR2 ANQGSEA. After removal of 7 bases from V and 5 bases from J, the junction contained 8 bases not matched to a gene. CDR3 residues: CSGGKDRGETQYF. The CDR3, as DNA: TGCAGCGGGGGGAAGGACAGGGGTGAGACCCAGTACTTC.

The chain is built from TRBV29-1 and TRBJ1-2; no clear D gene. Germline V gives CDR1 SQVTM, CDR2 ANQGSEA. There are 14 residues in the CDR3. Between the trimmed V and J ends, which lost 3 bases and 1 base, there was a span of 12 bases. The CDR3 protein is CSVEAGNHNYGYTF. In DNA, the CDR3 is TGCAGCGTTGAGGCTGGGAACCATAACTATGGCTACACCTTC.

This clone was detected a few times. This rearrangement joins TRBV19 to TRBJ2-7; D might be TRBD1 or TRBD2, each matching 5 bases. Between the trimmed V and J ends, which lost 6 bases and 7 bases, there was a span of 19 bases. Germline CDR1 and CDR2: LNHDA and SQIVND (reference sequence). The CDR3 totals 14 residues. CDR3 region: CASRPLGDGPEQYF. In DNA form, the CDR3 reads TGTGCCAGTAGACCCTTGGGGGACGGACCTGAGCAGTACTTC.

The rearrangement links TRBV6-5 to TRBJ1-2; D ambiguous. CDR1 and CDR2 from the germline V gene are MNHEY and SVGAGI. The CDR3 consists of 15 residues. Between the trimmed V and J ends, which lost 2 bases and 9 bases, there was a span of 19 bases. In DNA, the CDR3 is TGTGCCAGCAGTTACACTTTCGGACGGAGCTCTAGCTACACCTTC. Amino acid sequence: CASSYTFGRSSSYTF.

V usage is TRBV27 and J usage is TRBJ2-5; 12 bases are a match to TRBD1. Germline trimming cut 2 bases from V and 5 bases from J; bases unmatched to any gene: 9. Looked up from germline, CDR1 is MNHEY and CDR2 is SMNVEV (reference sequence). The CDR3 runs 17 residues. CDR3 sequence reads: CASSLRGQGALWETQYF. Here the CDR3 DNA reads TGTGCCAGCAGTTTAAGGGGACAGGGGGCGCTCTGGGAGACCCAGTACTTC.

On this clone: Other DNA sequences in this specimen translate into the identical CDR3. The chain links TRBV28 to TRBJ2-3, with D hard to call. The V gene's germline CDR1 is MDHEN and CDR2 SYDVKM. CDR3 length: 12 residues. V lost 3 bases to trimming and J lost 4 bases, with 5 bases between them. The CDR3 loop is CASSFGSDTQYF. The CDR3 coding sequence is TGTGCCAGCAGTTTTGGGTCAGATACGCAGTATTTT.

This clone was seen repeatedly, ten times or more. The chain employs TRBV6-5 and TRBJ2-1; TRBD1 might be the D (6 bases). This CDR3 has 13 amino acids. The V end lost 6 bases, the J end lost 9 bases, and 15 bases lay between the germline ends. Germline CDR1 and CDR2: MNHEY and SVGAGI. In DNA, the CDR3 is TGTGCCAGCAGGCGGACAGCTCACTCTGAGCAGTTCTTC. This translates into CASRRTAHSEQFF.

This chain links TRBV28 with TRBJ1-2; the match to TRBD1 covers 7 bases. The CDR3 spans 15 residues. Germline V gene sequence: CDR1 MDHEN, CDR2 SYDVKM. V was clipped by 6 bases and J by 0 bases; unmatched bases: 7. The CDR3 nucleotides are TGTGCCAGCAGAGCACGGACAGGTACTAACTATGGCTACACCTTC. Protein product: CASRARTGTNYGYTF.

V usage is TRBV28 and J usage is TRBJ1-2; 9 nucleotides match TRBD1. The junction had 6 bases not matched to a gene; V was cut back by 7 bases and J by 6 bases. The CDR3 loop spans 13 amino acids. Germline lookup yields CDR1 MDHEN and CDR2 SYDVKM. The CDR3 loop reads CASTTGGANGYTF. The CDR3 coding sequence is TGTGCCAGCACAACAGGGGGCGCGAATGGCTACACCTTC.